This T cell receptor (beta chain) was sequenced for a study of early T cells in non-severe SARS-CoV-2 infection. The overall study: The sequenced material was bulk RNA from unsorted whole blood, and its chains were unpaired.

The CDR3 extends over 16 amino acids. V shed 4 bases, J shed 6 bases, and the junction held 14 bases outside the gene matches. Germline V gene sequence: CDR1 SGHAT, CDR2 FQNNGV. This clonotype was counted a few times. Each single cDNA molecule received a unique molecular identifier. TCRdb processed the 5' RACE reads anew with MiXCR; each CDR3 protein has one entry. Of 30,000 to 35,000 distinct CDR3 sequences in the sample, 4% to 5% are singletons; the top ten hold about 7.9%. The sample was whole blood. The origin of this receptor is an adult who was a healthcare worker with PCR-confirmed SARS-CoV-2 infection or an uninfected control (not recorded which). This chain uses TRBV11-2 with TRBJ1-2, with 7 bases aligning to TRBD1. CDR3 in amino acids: CASSSKSRAGGDGYTF. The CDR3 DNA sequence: TGTGCCAGCAGCTCAAAGAGCAGGGCAGGGGGTGATGGCTACACCTTC.